The sequence of this T cell receptor (beta chain) was determined in a study of Ad26.COV2.S vaccination and SARS-CoV-2 variants. Overall study context: COV1001, an Ad26.COV2.S trial, supplied this vaccine-arm donor. Into the muscle, Ad26.COV2.S was dosed once or twice, 56 days apart. Study-wide results and limits: Measurement of non-spike TCR breadth gave similar results in vaccine and placebo recipients. Researchers cautioned that TCR breadth and depth analyses may have underestimated total T cell responses.

Data came from immunoSEQ multiplex PCR; TCRdb stores just in-frame clones and leaves some out. This table holds roughly 700,000 clones, around 89% found once. The sample's treatment: over 15 received Ad26.COV2.S at low or high dose, single or two shots; several received placebo; per-sample allocation not given. It was on day 63 after the first vaccine or placebo injection that samples were taken. A single count supports this clone. Its antigen is unidentified. This CDR3 spans 15 amino acids. Trimming at V came to 5 bases and at J to 2 bases, leaving 5 bases not matched to a gene. Germline V CDR1 and CDR2: SEHNR, FQNEAQ (reference sequence).

Specimen: peripheral blood, collected in a trial of Ad26.COV2.S vaccine versus placebo. The rearrangement links TRBV7-9 to TRBJ2-3; 9 nucleotides agree with TRBD1. The TCR comes from a person between 18 and 65 years old who received the Ad26.COV2.S COVID-19 vaccine or a placebo. The CDR3, as DNA: TGTGCCAGCAGCCCAGGGACAGGGTACACAGATACGCAGTATTTT. The encoded protein is CASSPGTGYTDTQYF.